The clone carrying this TCR beta chain was counted a single time. Germline CDR1 is SGDLS and CDR2 is YYNGEE. The CDR3 has 15 residues. V gave up 0 bases and J gave up 7 bases; unmatched junction bases: 5. This record belongs to a study of blood T cell repertoires in COVID-19. Overall study: PBMCs, B-cell-depleted T cells, or T cells were the source of the cDNA or gDNA that made up the material.

Donors in Cohort 3 counted as recovered after two negative PCRs, clearance, or symptom resolution. Original analysis: Researchers report that nucleated cell counts were estimated from reference gene primer amplification. The assay was immunoSEQ multiplex PCR, and TCRdb's table has in-frame clones only and misses some. D and trimming come from the DNA, and the V and J calls and clone size come from that table. Among 270,000 or so clones, about 89% were seen once, and the ten largest hold about 2.7%. This TCR was sampled from a woman under 30 who had recovered from COVID-19. Sample: PBMCs or T cells enriched from blood (not recorded which). The chain combines TRBV9 with TRBJ2-2, with TRBD2 identical over 8 bases. The CDR3 here is CASSVAGGPGGELFF. In nucleotides, the CDR3 is TGTGCCAGCAGCGTAGCGGGAGGGCCTGGCGGGGAGCTGTTTTTT.